This entry lists 27 T cell receptor beta chains sequenced from one sample in a study of PD-L1 blockade in urothelial cancer. Assay: immunoSEQ multiplex PCR; the TCRdb copy retains only in-frame clones and omits some. Here the sample spans 100,000 to 150,000 clones, roughly 83% being singletons. Regarding time point: peripheral blood 6 weeks after treatment start. This material consisted of PBMCs, taken around atezolizumab (anti-PD-L1) treatment. The receptors derive from a man in his forties or fifties with urothelial cancer.

The V gene is TRBV6-5, the J gene TRBJ2-3, with 13 bases lining up with TRBD2. V gave up 6 bases and J gave up 5 bases; unmatched junction bases: 5. The CDR3 has 15 amino acids. Germline V CDR1 and CDR2: MNHEY, SVGAGI. The CDR3 sequence is CASRRTSGRGDTQYF. CDR3 DNA: TGTGCCAGCAGAAGGACTAGCGGGAGAGGAGATACGCAGTATTTT.

The chain couples TRBV5-1 to TRBJ2-1, with D possibly being TRBD2 (6 bases). This CDR3 region has 16 residues. Per the germline V gene, CDR1 is SGHRS and CDR2 is YFSETQ. V was shortened by 4 bases and J by 9 bases, with 23 bases between the two germline ends. The CDR3: CASSPSPGVVGGEQFF. CDR3 coding DNA: TGCGCCAGCAGCCCGAGCCCCGGGGTAGTGGGGGGTGAGCAGTTCTTC.

The chain is built from TRBV7-9 and TRBJ1-6, with 9 bases lining up with TRBD1. The V and J ends lost 4 bases and 8 bases, in that order; junction bases with no gene match: 3. In germline, CDR1 is SEHNR, CDR2 FQNEAQ (reference sequence). This CDR3 has 14 amino acids. The CDR3 nucleotides read TGTGCCAGCAGCTACACAGGGGGCGATTCACCCCTCCACTTT. It translates to CASSYTGGDSPLHF.

Written as DNA, the CDR3 is TGTGCCAGCAGCGTGCAGGGATGGGAGCAGTACTTC. It is translated as CASSVQGWEQYF. J is TRBJ2-7 and V is TRBV5-6; the D gene is possibly TRBD1 (5 bases). V shed 4 bases and J shed 7 bases, with 12 bases lying between them. Germline lookup yields CDR1 SGHDT and CDR2 YYEEEE. The CDR3 totals 12 residues.

This chain joins TRBV28 and TRBJ1-5, with unresolved D. V lost 6 bases, J lost 0 bases, and 3 bases lay in between. Germline V gene lookup returns CDR1 MDHEN and CDR2 SYDVKM. The CDR3 covers 12 residues. This chain's CDR3 is CASRYSNQPQHF. The CDR3, as DNA: TGTGCCAGCAGGTATAGCAATCAGCCCCAGCATTTT. Supplemented by reference TRBV28 and TRBJ1-5, the full variable domain reads DVKVTQSSRYLVKRTGEKVFLECVQDMDHENMFWYRQDPGLGLRLIYFSYDVKMKEKGDIPEGYSVSREKKERFSLILESASTNQTSMYLCASRYSNQPQHFGDGTRLSIL.

This clone was counted a few times. The chain employs TRBV10-1 and TRBJ1-1, with 8 nucleotides matching TRBD1. Unmatched junction bases numbered 15, after V lost 7 bases and J lost 2 bases. The CDR3 spans 17 residues. CDR1 is WNHNN and CDR2 is SYGVQD in the germline V gene (reference sequence). The CDR3 DNA follows: TGCGCCAGCACCTCGGGTTGTGGACAGGGACAAAACACTGAAGCTTTCTTT. Translation: CASTSGCGQGQNTEAFF.

In this sample, this clone turned up once. The chain employs TRBV5-1 and TRBJ2-7; a weak D match, TRBD2 (7 bases). This CDR3 region has 15 residues. V was cut by 4 bases and J by 2 bases, with 16 bases left in between. The germline gives CDR1 SGHRS, CDR2 YFSETQ. This CDR3 is CASSAGADKPYEQYF. CDR3 nucleotide sequence: TGCGCCAGCAGCGCGGGGGCGGACAAGCCCTACGAGCAGTACTTC.

V and J are TRBV5-4 and TRBJ1-2; D is possibly TRBD1 (6 bases). V was shortened by 7 bases and J by 1 base, with 14 bases between the two germline ends. The CDR3 length is 14 residues. From germline, CDR1 is SGHNT and CDR2 YYREEE (reference sequence). CDR3 nucleotide sequence: TGTGCCAGCGGCTCCGGACAGTTTAACTATGGCTACACCTTC. Protein product: CASGSGQFNYGYTF.

This chain connects TRBV6-1 to TRBJ1-1; 7 positions match TRBD1. The CDR3 spans 14 residues. The junction had 4 bases not matched to a gene; V was cut back by 1 base and J by 5 bases. Germline V gene data show CDR1 as MNHNS and CDR2 as SASEGT. The CDR3 loop reads CASSEGQGFTEAFF. The CDR3 DNA follows: TGTGCCAGCAGTGAAGGACAGGGTTTTACTGAAGCTTTCTTT.

The chain recombines TRBV30 with TRBJ1-2, with TRBD1 matching over 9 bases. CDR1 is GTSNPN and CDR2 is SVGIG in the germline V gene (reference sequence). This CDR3 is built from 14 residues. Trimming cost V 3 bases and J 7 bases; bases outside gene matches: 9. DNA for the CDR3: TGTGCCTGGAGCCAGGACAGGGGTTCGGCTGGCTACACCTTC. Its translation is CAWSQDRGSAGYTF.

The V gene is TRBV5-1, the J gene TRBJ2-7; 7 bases are a match to TRBD2. The CDR3 has 14 residues. Losses at the gene ends were 4 bases for V and 3 bases for J; bases not matched to a gene: 7. CDR1 and CDR2 (germline): SGHRS, YFSETQ. Here the CDR3 reads CASSPGGINYEQYF. Written as DNA, the CDR3 is TGCGCCAGCAGCCCCGGGGGGATCAACTACGAGCAGTACTTC.

The gene calls are TRBV7-9 and TRBJ1-1; D is perhaps TRBD1 (6 bases). Germline CDR1 is SEHNR and CDR2 is FQNEAQ (reference sequence). V lost 5 bases and J 11 bases, leaving 15 bases between the germline ends. The CDR3 consists of 12 residues. The CDR3 here is CASSRTVEEAFF. Here the CDR3 DNA reads TGTGCCAGCAGCCGGACAGTTGAAGAGGCTTTCTTT. The full variable domain, in which reference TRBV7-9 and TRBJ1-1 provide the parts outside the CDR3, is DTGVSQNPRHKITKRGQNVTFRCDPISEHNRLYWYRQTLGQGPEFLTYFQNEAQLEKSRLLSDRFSAERPKGSFSTLEIQRTEQGDSAMYLCASSRTVEEAFFGQGTRLTVV.

V gene TRBV11-1 combines with J gene TRBJ2-3; maybe TRBD1 (6 bases). V was shortened by 3 bases and J by 1 base, with 23 bases between the two germline ends. The CDR3 is 19 amino acids. Germline CDR1 is SGHAT and CDR2 is FQDESV (reference sequence). CDR3 in DNA: TGTGCCAGCAGCTTTCCCCAGACAGGATCTCACAGCCGCACAGATACGCAGTATTTT. Translated, it gives CASSFPQTGSHSRTDTQYF.

This chain joins TRBV18 and TRBJ2-7; 10 nucleotides match TRBD1. This CDR3 contains 15 residues. Germline CDR1 KGHSH, CDR2 LQKENI. Trimming cost V 3 bases and J 1 base; bases outside gene matches: 3. The CDR3 DNA follows: TGTGCCAGCTCACCCCGACAGGGGGCATCCTACGAGCAGTACTTC. Translated: CASSPRQGASYEQYF.

This chain's CDR3 is CASSLARLYGYTF. CDR3 bases: TGTGCCAGCAGCTTAGCCAGGCTATATGGCTACACCTTC. The rearrangement uses TRBV7-9 and TRBJ1-2; no firm D call. This CDR3 has 13 amino acids. CDR1 is SEHNR and CDR2 is FQNEAQ in the germline V gene (reference sequence). The germline V and J ends were trimmed by 0 bases and 5 bases, with 7 bases remaining between them.

The chain couples TRBV5-1 to TRBJ2-3; possible D gene TRBD2, 7 bases. The CDR3 runs to 14 residues. The V end lost 4 bases, the J end lost 0 bases, and 9 bases lay between the germline ends. The germline V gene encodes CDR1 SGHRS and CDR2 YFSETQ. The CDR3 loop is CASSRGASTDTQYF. In DNA form, the CDR3 reads TGCGCCAGCAGCCGGGGGGCTAGCACAGATACGCAGTATTTT.

The chain has TRBV6-1 and TRBJ1-5; tentatively, D is TRBD1 (5 bases). The V end lost 0 bases, the J end lost 5 bases, and 11 bases lay between the germline ends. The CDR3 consists of 15 residues. Germline-derived CDR1 and CDR2 are MNHNS and SASEGT. The CDR3 loop reads CASSEASQVDQPQHF. DNA for the CDR3: TGTGCCAGCAGTGAAGCTTCACAGGTGGATCAGCCCCAGCATTTT.

The rearrangement links TRBV4-1 to TRBJ2-4; TRBD2 aligns across 8 bases. The V gene's germline CDR1 is MGHRA and CDR2 YSYEKL. V trimming: 1 base; J trimming: 6 bases; junction bases outside the gene matches: 5. CDR3 length equals 15 residues. DNA for the CDR3: TGCGCCAGCAGCCAAGCGGGAGGGCAGATAAACATTCAGTACTTC. It codes for CASSQAGGQINIQYF.

The chain is built from TRBV28 and TRBJ2-7; tentative D call: TRBD1 (5 bases). The CDR3 runs 14 residues. In germline, CDR1 is MDHEN, CDR2 SYDVKM. V was clipped by 3 bases and J by 7 bases, with 16 bases between them. CDR3 bases: TGTGCCAGCAGTTTGGACACCCCGGCTTATGAGCAGTACTTC. This encodes CASSLDTPAYEQYF.

This chain links TRBV5-1 with TRBJ1-1; 9 positions agree with TRBD1. Trimming removed 0 bases from V and 6 bases from J; junction bases left unmatched: 3. Germline CDR1 is SGHRS and CDR2 is YFSETQ. This CDR3 has 14 residues. The DNA of the CDR3 is TGCGCCAGCAGCTTGGGGACAGGGGATCCTGAAGCTTTCTTT. It specifies CASSLGTGDPEAFF.

The chain carries TRBV4-1 and TRBJ2-2; D gene ambiguous. The CDR3 covers 13 residues. CDR1 and CDR2 (germline): MGHRA, YSYEKL. Trimming took 1 base from V and 8 from J, leaving 8 bases between them. Here the CDR3 reads CASSQGVVGELFF. CDR3 DNA sequence: TGCGCCAGCAGCCAAGGAGTAGTTGGGGAGCTGTTTTTT.

This rearrangement joins TRBV7-3 to TRBJ2-6; TRBD1 might be the D (6 bases). V lost 5 bases to trimming and J lost 4 bases, with 12 bases between them. CDR3 length: 15 amino acids. CDR1 and CDR2 from the germline V gene are SGHTA and FQGTGA. The CDR3 DNA sequence: TGTGCCAGCAGCACACAGGGTTCCGGGGCCAACGTCCTGACTTTC. Its protein is CASSTQGSGANVLTF.

V usage is TRBV29-1 and J usage is TRBJ2-3, with 8 bases aligning to TRBD2. With 4 bases clipped from V and 7 bases from J, the junction kept 10 bases outside the gene matches. This CDR3 contains 14 residues. The germline gives CDR1 SQVTM, CDR2 ANQGSEA. The CDR3 loop reads CSVVPSGGRYTQYF. The DNA of the CDR3 is TGCAGCGTTGTTCCCAGCGGGGGAAGGTATACGCAGTATTTT.

V gene TRBV18 combines with J gene TRBJ2-3; maybe TRBD2 (7 bases). The germline CDR1 and CDR2 sequences are KGHSH and LQKENI. V was clipped by 2 bases and J by 0 bases, with 12 bases between them. CDR3 size: 16 residues. CDR3 protein: CASSPGGGASTDTQYF. The CDR3, as DNA: TGTGCCAGCTCACCAGGAGGGGGGGCTAGCACAGATACGCAGTATTTT.

This chain links TRBV15 with TRBJ2-7; 9 bases fit TRBD1. Germline V gene data show CDR1 as LNHNV and CDR2 as YYDKDF (reference sequence). Unmatched junction bases numbered 7, after V lost 0 bases and J lost 10 bases. The CDR3 has 14 amino acids. DNA for the CDR3: TGTGCCACCAGCAGAGATCGGGGGACAGGGAGCCAGTACTTC. It codes for CATSRDRGTGSQYF.

This chain connects TRBV19 to TRBJ2-7; unclear D gene. The CDR3 consists of 14 residues. Trimming removed 6 bases at V and 1 base at J, with 13 bases between. The germline gives CDR1 LNHDA, CDR2 SQIVND (reference sequence). For the CDR3, the DNA is TGTGCCAGTAGAACCCGACACCGATCCTACGAGCAGTACTTC. Protein product: CASRTRHRSYEQYF.

For the CDR3, the DNA is TGTGCCAGCTCCCGAGAGGGCGTCGCTAACACTGAAGCTTTCTTT. Its protein is CASSREGVANTEAFF. V is TRBV18 and J is TRBJ1-1; D is undetermined. Trimming took off 6 bases at V and 2 bases at J, with 16 bases between the two ends. CDR3 length equals 15 residues. CDR1 is KGHSH and CDR2 is LQKENI in the germline V gene.